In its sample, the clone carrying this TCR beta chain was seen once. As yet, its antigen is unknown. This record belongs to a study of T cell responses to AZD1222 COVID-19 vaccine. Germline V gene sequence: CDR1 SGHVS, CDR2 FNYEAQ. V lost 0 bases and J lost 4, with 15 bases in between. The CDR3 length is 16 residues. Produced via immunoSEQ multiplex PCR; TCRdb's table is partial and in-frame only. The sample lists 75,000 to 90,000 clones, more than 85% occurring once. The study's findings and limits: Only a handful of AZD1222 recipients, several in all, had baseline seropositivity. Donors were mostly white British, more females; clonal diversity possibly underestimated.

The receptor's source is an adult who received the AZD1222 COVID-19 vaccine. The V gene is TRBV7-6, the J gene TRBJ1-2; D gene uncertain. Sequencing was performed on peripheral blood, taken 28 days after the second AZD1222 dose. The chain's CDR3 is CASSLAEEGLSYGYTF. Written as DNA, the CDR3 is TGTGCCAGCAGCTTAGCGGAAGAGGGCCTCTCCTATGGCTACACCTTC.